A selection of T cell receptor beta chains follows, all from one sample in a study of cytomegalovirus exposure and HLA in healthy donors. Sequencing used immunoSEQ multiplex PCR; TCRdb keeps in-frame clones, though not all of them. The table has about 140,000 clones, about four fifths seen once; the top ten hold about 1.5%. Specimen: PBMCs. The receptors derive from a woman younger than 45 in good health and CMV-seronegative. The CDR3 runs from the conserved cysteine through the conserved F or W. A D gene is named only where the DNA matches it firmly.

V gene: TRBV14
D gene: TRBD1
J gene: TRBJ2-5
CDR3 DNA: TGTGCCAGCAGCCAAGGACTAACAGGGGGAGAGACCCAGTACTTC
CDR3 protein: CASSQGLTGGETQYF

V gene: TRBV6-5
D gene: .
J gene: TRBJ2-2
CDR3 DNA: TGTGCCAGCAGCTTCGACAGCGCGTCCGCCGGGGAGCTGTTTTTT
CDR3 protein: CASSFDSASAGELFF

V gene: TRBV5-4
D gene: TRBD1
J gene: TRBJ2-1
CDR3 DNA: TGTGCCAGCAGCTTGGGCCCCCGGGACAGGGGCAATGAGCAGTTCTTC
CDR3 protein: CASSLGPRDRGNEQFF

V gene: TRBV2
D gene: TRBD1
J gene: TRBJ2-2
CDR3 DNA: TGTGCCAGCAGGTATGGGACAGCGAACACCGGGGAGCTGTTTTTT
CDR3 protein: CASRYGTANTGELFF

V gene: TRBV11-2
D gene: .
J gene: TRBJ2-7
CDR3 DNA: TGTGCCAGCAGCCAGACAGGTGTTTCCTACGAGCAGTACTTC
CDR3 protein: CASSQTGVSYEQYF

V gene: TRBV28
D gene: TRBD1
J gene: TRBJ2-7
CDR3 DNA: TGTGCCAGCAGTTTAGCAGGGGGCGGGTACGAGCAGTACTTC
CDR3 protein: CASSLAGGGYEQYF

V gene: TRBV7-6
D gene: .
J gene: TRBJ1-2
CDR3 DNA: TGTGCCAGCAGCTCCTACCGACCCAGGGGCAGCCCGGGTGGCTACACCTTC
CDR3 protein: CASSSYRPRGSPGGYTF

V gene: TRBV30
D gene: TRBD2
J gene: TRBJ2-1
CDR3 DNA: TGTGCCTGGAGTGTTGGTGCGGGGGGCTCCTACAATGAGCAGTTCTTC
CDR3 protein: CAWSVGAGGSYNEQFF

V gene: TRBV21-1
D gene: .
J gene: TRBJ1-5
CDR3 DNA: TGTGCCAGCAGCAAAATAACGACAGGGTTCGACAATCAGCCCCAGCATTTT
CDR3 protein: CASSKITTGFDNQPQHF

V gene: TRBV29-1
D gene: .
J gene: TRBJ2-7
CDR3 DNA: TGCAGCGTTGTAAACAGAGGGACGGGACTCGGCTACGAGCAGTACTTC
CDR3 protein: CSVVNRGTGLGYEQYF